Presented here are 32 T cell receptor beta chains from one specimen sequenced in a study of Graves' ophthalmopathy and Graves' hyperthyroidism. Amplification from RNA transcripts yielded the TCR beta CDR3 regions. First-round RT-PCR employed HTBI primers, with a second-round multiplex PCR after it. TCRdb reanalysed the multiplex PCR reads using MiXCR and keeps one entry per CDR3 protein. The table records hundreds of thousands of distinct CDR3 sequences, roughly 20% of them present only once. Sequencing was done on a sample of peripheral blood. These receptors were collected from a woman under 30 with stable Graves' hyperthyroidism.

This clonotype was recorded many times. V gene TRBV18 combines with J gene TRBJ2-7, with D unclear. Trimming stripped 0 bases from V and 3 bases from J, with 6 bases between. The CDR3 sequence is 13 residues long. Germline V lookup: CDR1 KGHSH, CDR2 LQKENI. The CDR3 is CASSPPGNYEQYF. DNA for the CDR3: TGTGCCAGCTCACCACCAGGGAACTACGAGCAGTACTTC.

The chain joins TRBV11-2 to TRBJ2-3; the D gene is possibly TRBD2 (6 bases). There are 20 residues in the CDR3. Per the germline V gene, CDR1 is SGHAT and CDR2 is FQNNGV. Trimming cost V 0 bases and J 4 bases, with 26 bases left between them. The CDR3 DNA sequence: TGTGCCAGCAGCTTAGAGGATCTAGCGATTGATCAGAATCCATCAGATACGCAGTATTTT. Protein: CASSLEDLAIDQNPSDTQYF.

This clonotype was detected many times. This chain joins TRBV11-2 and TRBJ2-5, with 11 bases identical to TRBD1. The CDR3 has 17 amino acids. The germline V gene encodes CDR1 SGHAT and CDR2 FQNNGV. V was pared by 5 bases and J by 2 bases, with 10 bases of the junction left unmatched. Here the CDR3 reads CASSRTGTGGGQETQYF. Here the CDR3 DNA reads TGTGCCAGCAGCCGAACCGGGACAGGGGGTGGACAAGAGACCCAGTACTTC.

The rearrangement joins TRBV12-3 or TRBV12-4 to TRBJ1-2; D may be TRBD1 (5 bases). V lost 4 bases and J 0 bases, leaving 18 bases between the germline ends. The CDR3 loop spans 17 amino acids. CDR3 coding DNA: TGTGCCAGCAGTTCCTATAGACAGCTTAGTCCTAACTATGGCTACACCTTC. Translating gives CASSSYRQLSPNYGYTF.

The chain combines TRBV20-1 with TRBJ2-7, with D uncertain. CDR1 is DFQATT, CDR2 SNEGSKA, per germline (reference sequence). Trimming cost V 3 bases and J 2 bases, with 17 bases left between them. The length of the CDR3 is 15 residues. The CDR3 DNA reads as TGCAGTGCTAGCAGTAACAAACCTGGCCCCTACGAGCAGTACTTC. Its protein is CSASSNKPGPYEQYF.

A few counts support this clonotype. The J gene is TRBJ2-4, the V gene TRBV19, with 13 nucleotides matching TRBD2. The CDR3 extends over 19 amino acids. V lost 5 bases and J lost 1; bases outside the gene matches: 11. CDR1 LNHDA and CDR2 SQIVND come from the germline V gene (reference sequence). This chain's CDR3 is CASSPTKTSGRWAKNIQYF. The DNA for the CDR3 is TGTGCCAGTAGTCCGACGAAGACTAGCGGGAGGTGGGCCAAAAACATTCAGTACTTC. Using reference TRBV19 and TRBJ2-4 for the parts outside the CDR3, the full variable domain is DGGITQSPKYLFRKEGQNVTLSCEQNLNHDAMYWYRQDPGQGLRLIYYSQIVNDFQKGDIAEGYSVSREKKESFPLTVTSAQKNPTAFYLCASSPTKTSGRWAKNIQYFGAGTRLSVL.

The table lists this clonotype with many counts. This rearrangement joins TRBV12-3 or TRBV12-4 to TRBJ1-2; 7 nucleotides align to TRBD1. The CDR3 runs to 14 residues. With 6 bases clipped from V and 4 bases from J, the junction kept 8 bases outside the gene matches. CDR3 coding DNA: TGTGCCAGCAGCAAACAGGGGAGACCCTATGGCTACACCTTC. Translated, it gives CASSKQGRPYGYTF.

The sample holds many counts of this clonotype. V is TRBV10-3 and J is TRBJ1-1; possible D gene TRBD1, 5 bases. This CDR3 is 15 amino acids long. V was trimmed by 1 base and J by 2 bases, leaving 11 bases between them. Germline-derived CDR1 and CDR2 are ENHRY and SYGVKD. The DNA for the CDR3 is TGTGCCATCAGTGAGTGGGGGAGTGGAAACACTGAAGCTTTCTTT. It yields the protein CAISEWGSGNTEAFF.

The table lists this clonotype with many counts. The chain recombines TRBV30 with TRBJ1-2; D not certain. CDR1 is GTSNPN, CDR2 SVGIG, per germline (reference sequence). Trimming took off 1 base at V and 5 bases at J, with 8 bases between the two ends. This CDR3 has 12 amino acids. The CDR3 protein is CAWSGAYYGYTF. The CDR3, as DNA: TGTGCCTGGAGTGGGGCGTATTATGGCTACACCTTC.

This clonotype has at least ten counts. The gene calls are TRBV20-1 and TRBJ2-5; TRBD2 is a possible D gene (6 bases). This CDR3 region has 16 residues. The germline V gene encodes CDR1 DFQATT and CDR2 SNEGSKA (reference sequence). V was pared by 2 bases and J by 7 bases, with 23 bases between. As DNA, the CDR3 is TGCAGTGCTAGACGCCTATTTTGGCGGGGCCCCCGGACCCAGTACTTC. Translation gives CSARRLFWRGPRTQYF.

CDR3 loop: CASSRGDPNSPLHF. CDR3 nucleotides: TGTGCCAGCAGCCGGGGGGACCCAAATTCACCCCTCCACTTT. The chain employs TRBV2 and TRBJ1-6; TRBD1 is a possible D gene (5 bases). The germline V gene has CDR1 SNHLY and CDR2 FYNNEI. CDR3 length: 14 residues. Trimming removed 6 bases from V and 7 bases from J, with 13 bases in between.

In regard to this clonotype: This may stem from a read error, because a much larger clone lies one nucleotide away. The rearrangement uses TRBV3-1 and TRBJ2-5; D gene ambiguous. CDR3 length equals 11 residues. Germline CDR1 is LGHDT and CDR2 is YNNKEL (reference sequence). DNA of the CDR3: TGTGCCAGCGGCCACGGGGAGACCCAGTACTTC. This sequence encodes CASGHGETQYF.

This clonotype has just a few counts. J is TRBJ2-7 and V is TRBV12-3 or TRBV12-4; a weak D match, TRBD2 (6 bases). The CDR3 consists of 13 residues. The CDR3 DNA follows: TGTGCAACAACACGGGGGTCGACGCACGAGCAGTACTTC. Its translation: CATTRGSTHEQYF.

This clonotype showed up just a few times. The rearrangement joins TRBV12-3 or TRBV12-4 to TRBJ1-2, with 7 bases matching TRBD1. Unmatched junction bases numbered 6, after V lost 5 bases and J lost 6 bases. There are 13 residues in the CDR3. The CDR3 coding sequence is TGTGCCAGCAGTCGTACAGGGGCACATGGCTACACCTTC. Protein: CASSRTGAHGYTF.

V and J are TRBV6-6 and TRBJ2-4, with TRBD2 as a possible D gene (6 bases). CDR3 size: 12 residues. CDR1 and CDR2 from the germline V gene are MNHNY and SVGAGI (reference sequence). Deletions cut 0 bases from V and 13 bases from J, with 10 bases between. This chain's CDR3 is CASSYSTSSQYF. The CDR3 nucleotides read TGTGCCAGCAGTTACTCGACTAGTTCCCAGTACTTC.

The J gene is TRBJ2-5, the V gene TRBV14; D remains unclear. Per germline, CDR1 SGHDN and CDR2 FVKESK. The CDR3 has 13 residues. V was pared by 4 bases and J by 4 bases, with 10 bases between. In nucleotides, the CDR3 is TGTGCCAGCAGCCCCTCTATTGGAGAGACCCAGTACTTC. It codes for CASSPSIGETQYF.

The CDR3 sequence: CSALAGAPSSYEQYF. DNA for the CDR3: TGCAGTGCACTAGCGGGAGCCCCCTCCTCCTACGAGCAGTACTTC. This chain uses TRBV20-1 with TRBJ2-7, with 11 positions matching TRBD2. The V segment lost 6 bases and the J segment 0 bases; nucleotides outside the gene matches: 7. CDR3 size: 15 residues. Germline V gene lookup returns CDR1 DFQATT and CDR2 SNEGSKA (reference sequence).

V and J are TRBV20-1 and TRBJ1-2; D call uncertain. The germline V gene encodes CDR1 DFQATT and CDR2 SNEGSKA (reference sequence). V was pared by 4 bases and J by 4 bases, with 13 bases between. The CDR3 consists of 13 residues. DNA for the CDR3: TGCAGTGCTACTCCCGGGCCCCTCTATGGCTACACCTTC. This encodes CSATPGPLYGYTF.

This clonotype was observed a handful of times. V usage is TRBV9 and J usage is TRBJ1-2; D remains unclear. V lost 0 bases, J lost 4 bases, and 19 bases lay in between. From germline, CDR1 is SGDLS and CDR2 YYNGEE. CDR3 length: 17 amino acids. The CDR3 sequence: CASSVVGWHHLLYGYTF. DNA of the CDR3: TGTGCCAGCAGCGTAGTAGGGTGGCACCATCTCCTCTATGGCTACACCTTC.

The sample holds many counts of this clonotype. This rearrangement joins TRBV19 to TRBJ1-5; D is perhaps TRBD1 (6 bases). CDR1 is LNHDA, CDR2 SQIVND, per germline (reference sequence). The CDR3 covers 15 residues. V lost 5 bases and J lost 3, with 14 bases in between. The CDR3 protein is CASSPGTRSNQPQHF. The CDR3 DNA sequence: TGTGCCAGTAGTCCTGGGACACGGTCCAATCAGCCCCAGCATTTT.

This chain links TRBV7-9 with TRBJ1-1; TRBD1 is a possible D gene (6 bases). The CDR3 covers 12 residues. V lost 2 bases and J 11 bases, leaving 12 bases between the germline ends. Per the germline V gene, CDR1 is SEHNR and CDR2 is FQNEAQ (reference sequence). The CDR3 sequence is CASSLRGGLAFF. The CDR3 DNA is TGTGCCAGCAGCTTACGAGGGGGGCTGGCTTTCTTT.

This clonotype came up many times. The CDR3 reads CASSPGPTNTEAFF. In DNA, the CDR3 is TGTGCCAGCAGCCCCGGGCCCACGAACACTGAAGCTTTCTTT. J is TRBJ1-1 and V is TRBV7-2; D not resolved. The CDR3 has 14 residues. Germline CDR1 SGHTA, CDR2 FQGNSA. Between the trimmed V and J ends, which lost 5 bases and 1 base, there was a span of 11 bases.

The sample holds many counts of this clonotype. This chain joins TRBV30 and TRBJ1-1, with 9 bases matching TRBD1. Germline CDR1 GTSNPN, CDR2 SVGIG (reference sequence). The CDR3 consists of 16 residues. Trimming removed 2 bases from V and 2 bases from J; junction bases left unmatched: 9. The CDR3 DNA is TGTGCCTGGAGTCTATCTCCGGGACAGGGTAACACTGAAGCTTTCTTT. Translated: CAWSLSPGQGNTEAFF. Full variable domain (missing parts from reference TRBV30 and TRBJ1-1): SQTIHQWPATLVQPVGSPLSLECTVEGTSNPNLYWYRQAAGRGLQLLFYSVGIGQISSEVPQNLSASRPQDRQFILSSKKLLLSDSGFYLCAWSLSPGQGNTEAFFGQGTRLTVV.

This clonotype occurred many times. The chain recombines TRBV6-2 or TRBV6-3 with TRBJ2-4; D is unclear. V lost 8 bases and J lost 3, with 11 bases in between. In germline, CDR1 is MNHEY, CDR2 SVGEGT. This CDR3 comprises 13 residues. The DNA for the CDR3 is TGTGCCAGCGGACGGGCGCACAAAAACATTCAGTACTTC. Protein product: CASGRAHKNIQYF.

Many counts were recorded for this clonotype. The chain has TRBV20-1 and TRBJ2-2; the D gene is possibly TRBD2 (7 bases). The germline V and J ends were trimmed by 3 bases and 2 bases, with 10 bases remaining between them. CDR3 length: 14 amino acids. From germline, CDR1 is DFQATT and CDR2 SNEGSKA (reference sequence). The CDR3 bases are TGCAGTGCTAGTTGGGGGGGCAACACCGGGGAGCTGTTTTTT. Its translation: CSASWGGNTGELFF.

The V call is TRBV20-1, the J call TRBJ1-2; possible D gene TRBD1, 6 bases. This CDR3 is built from 13 residues. Per the germline V gene, CDR1 is DFQATT and CDR2 is SNEGSKA (reference sequence). V was shortened by 0 bases and J by 7 bases, with 12 bases between the two germline ends. The CDR3 coding sequence is TGCAGTGCTAGAGATCTACAGGGACTTGGCTACACCTTC. This encodes CSARDLQGLGYTF.

Remarks on this clonotype: Just one base apart from a much larger clone, this may be a read error. The chain combines TRBV19 with TRBJ2-2, with D hard to call. The CDR3 length is 17 residues. Trimming left V 5 bases short and J 0 bases short, with 16 bases between. Germline values: CDR1 LNHDA, CDR2 SQIVND (reference sequence). The chain's CDR3 is CASSPGWRGANTGELFF. The CDR3 bases are TGTGCCAGTAGTCCCGGTTGGCGAGGCGCGAACACCGGGGAGCTGTTTTTT.

This clonotype has ten or more counts. The CDR3 coding sequence is TGCGCCAGCAGGCGGGACAGCTCTGGAAACACCATATATTTT. Its translation: CASRRDSSGNTIYF. V is TRBV5-1 and J is TRBJ1-3; 7 positions match TRBD1. Germline-derived CDR1 and CDR2 are SGHRS and YFSETQ. The ends lost 5 bases at V and 0 bases at J; junction bases unmatched: 2. The CDR3 loop spans 14 amino acids.

This clonotype was detected ten times or more. This rearrangement joins TRBV6-1 to TRBJ1-1; TRBD1 matches at 8 bases. With 4 bases clipped from V and 4 bases from J, the junction kept 5 bases outside the gene matches. The CDR3 extends over 14 amino acids. Germline assignment: CDR1 MNHNS and CDR2 SASEGT. This CDR3 reads CASSGQGAGTEAFF. In nucleotides, the CDR3 is TGTGCCAGCAGTGGTCAGGGGGCTGGCACTGAAGCTTTCTTT.

This clonotype was seen ten or more times. This rearrangement joins TRBV25-1 to TRBJ2-5; 10 bases are a match to TRBD2. The V segment lost 7 bases and the J segment 5 bases; nucleotides outside the gene matches: 16. Germline CDR1 reads MGHDK; CDR2 reads SYGVNS. The CDR3 runs to 17 residues. As DNA, the CDR3 is TGTGCCAGCACCTTACAGGACCGAGCGGGAGGGCCCGAGACCCAGTACTTC. Translating gives CASTLQDRAGGPETQYF. The full variable domain, in which reference TRBV25-1 and TRBJ2-5 provide the parts outside the CDR3, is EADIYQTPRYLVIGTGKKITLECSQTMGHDKMYWYQQDPGMELHLIHYSYGVNSTEKGDLSSESTVSRIRTEHFPLTLESARPSHTSQYLCASTLQDRAGGPETQYFGPGTRLLVL.

In its sample, this clonotype was seen many times. This chain connects TRBV6-1 to TRBJ1-1; TRBD1 is a possible D gene (6 bases). Germline CDR1 is MNHNS and CDR2 is SASEGT. The CDR3 is 14 amino acids. Trimming stripped 4 bases from V and 0 bases from J, with 9 bases between. The CDR3 bases are TGTGCCAGCAGTGGGACAGACTTGAACACTGAAGCTTTCTTT. Translated, it gives CASSGTDLNTEAFF.

The chain uses TRBV18 and TRBJ1-2; weak D call: TRBD1 (6 bases). The ends were cut back, 3 bases at V and 4 bases at J, with 18 bases in the middle. This CDR3 region has 16 residues. The germline gives CDR1 KGHSH, CDR2 LQKENI. In DNA form, the CDR3 reads TGTGCCAGCTCACCGATACAGGGCGCCGGGAGCTATGGCTACACCTTC. Residues: CASSPIQGAGSYGYTF.